The text below deals with one T cell receptor beta chain. The CDR3 runs to 15 residues. Germline V gene lookup returns CDR1 SEHNR and CDR2 FQNEAQ (reference sequence). V shed 7 bases, J shed 5 bases, and the junction held 11 bases outside the gene matches. The data are from a study of blood T cell repertoires in COVID-19. Across the whole study: COVID-19 samples from acute and convalescent phases originated in the United States, Italy and Spain. The analysed material was cDNA or gDNA that came from T cells, B-cell-depleted T cells, or PBMCs.

Source study methods: Amplification of reference gene primers provided the estimated nucleated cell counts. The table came from immunoSEQ multiplex PCR; TCRdb's copy has only in-frame clones and leaves some out. V and J calls and clone size are given by that table; D and trimming were obtained from the DNA. The sample lists under 200,000 clones, 83% occurring once. Sequenced: peripheral blood. The receptor's source is a woman in her 70s who had recovered from COVID-19. The rearrangement uses TRBV7-9 and TRBJ2-1, with 7 nucleotides matching TRBD1. DNA of the CDR3: TGTGCCAGCACTCCAGGGGGATTCGGTCACAATGAGCAGTTCTTC. Protein: CASTPGGFGHNEQFF.